A single sample is the source of the 13 T cell receptor beta chains below, sequenced in a study of T cell responses to AZD1222 COVID-19 vaccine. Sequencing was performed with immunoSEQ multiplex PCR; in TCRdb, only in-frame clones are kept and a portion is missing. The table has about 140,000 clones, roughly 92% seen once; the top ten hold roughly 5.1%. The sequenced sample was peripheral blood, obtained on day 0 of AZD1222 vaccination. The receptors come from an adult in good health.

This chain uses TRBV5-5 with TRBJ2-2; perhaps TRBD2 as D (6 bases). Looked up from germline, CDR1 is SGHKS and CDR2 is YYEKEE (reference sequence). Trimming stripped 2 bases from V and 0 bases from J, with 11 bases between. This CDR3 is built from 16 residues. The CDR3 here is CASSFRLVANTGELFF. The CDR3 DNA follows: TGTGCCAGCAGCTTCCGACTAGTCGCGAACACCGGGGAGCTGTTTTTT. Full variable domain (missing parts from reference TRBV5-5 and TRBJ2-2): DAGVTQSPTHLIKTRGQQVTLRCSPISGHKSVSWYQQVLGQGPQFIFQYYEKEERGRGNFPDRFSARQFPNYSSELNVNALLLGDSALYLCASSFRLVANTGELFFGEGSRLTVL.

The chain has TRBV2 and TRBJ1-2; D is perhaps TRBD1 (6 bases). Between the trimmed V and J ends, which lost 2 bases and 6 bases, there was a span of 13 bases. Per germline, CDR1 SNHLY and CDR2 FYNNEI. The CDR3 sequence is 14 residues long. The CDR3 region is CASSERAGDHGYTF. Written as DNA, the CDR3 is TGTGCCAGCAGTGAAAGGGCAGGGGATCATGGCTACACCTTC.

This clone was seen a handful of times. J is TRBJ2-7 and V is TRBV5-5; D not resolved. V lost 0 bases and J lost 6, with 4 bases in between. Germline CDR1 is SGHKS and CDR2 is YYEKEE (reference sequence). The CDR3 runs to 11 residues. The CDR3 here is CASSLESEQYF. CDR3 coding DNA: TGTGCCAGCAGCTTGGAGTCCGAGCAGTACTTC.

This chain connects TRBV5-1 to TRBJ1-4; unclear D gene. The germline V and J ends were trimmed by 3 bases and 7 bases, with 13 bases remaining between them. The CDR3 length is 14 residues. CDR1 SGHRS and CDR2 YFSETQ come from the germline V gene. The CDR3 is CASSSGRPGEKLFF. The DNA for the CDR3 is TGCGCCAGCAGCTCAGGCCGACCGGGTGAAAAACTGTTTTTT.

The chain combines TRBV7-2 with TRBJ2-3; TRBD2 matches 9 bases. CDR1 SGHTA and CDR2 FQGNSA come from the germline V gene. Unmatched junction bases numbered 5, after V lost 5 bases and J lost 2 bases. This CDR3 contains 15 residues. The CDR3 bases are TGTGCCAGCAGCGGTCTAGCGGGACCCACAGATACGCAGTATTTT. Its protein product is CASSGLAGPTDTQYF.

Remarks on this clone: Other DNA sequences of this sample code for an identical CDR3. The chain joins TRBV2 to TRBJ2-7, with 10 positions matching TRBD2. CDR1 is SNHLY and CDR2 is FYNNEI in the germline V gene. The CDR3 runs 14 residues. Losses at the gene ends were 6 bases for V and 1 base for J; bases not matched to a gene: 3. The DNA for the CDR3 is TGTGCCAGCAGAGCTAGCGGGAGTTCCTACGAGCAGTACTTC. Translation gives CASRASGSSYEQYF.

This rearrangement joins TRBV13 to TRBJ2-7; D call uncertain. The CDR3 runs to 14 residues. V was shortened by 3 bases and J by 3 bases, with 12 bases between the two germline ends. Germline-derived CDR1 and CDR2 are PRHDT and FYEKMQ (reference sequence). The CDR3 spells CASSFRSVNYEQYF. The CDR3 DNA follows: TGTGCCAGCAGCTTCCGGTCTGTTAACTACGAGCAGTACTTC.

The chain carries TRBV28 and TRBJ1-2; 8 nucleotides align to TRBD1. V was clipped by 10 bases and J by 6 bases; unmatched bases: 4. The CDR3 is 11 residues long. Germline values: CDR1 MDHEN, CDR2 SYDVKM. CDR3 loop: CATPGGHGYTF. In DNA, the CDR3 is TGTGCCACCCCAGGGGGCCATGGCTACACCTTC.

The V and J genes are TRBV4-1 and TRBJ1-2; TRBD1 agrees at 8 bases. V dropped 3 bases and J dropped 8; count of bases not matched to a gene: 11. CDR1 is MGHRA and CDR2 is YSYEKL in the germline V gene. The CDR3 is 15 amino acids. CDR3 nucleotide sequence: TGCGCCAGCAGCCAGACGGGGCAGGGGGCGAGGGGCTACACCTTC. Protein sequence: CASSQTGQGARGYTF.

The V call is TRBV10-3, the J call TRBJ2-7; D might be TRBD1 (6 bases). From germline, CDR1 is ENHRY and CDR2 SYGVKD. The V and J ends lost 3 bases and 3 bases respectively, with 12 bases between them. This CDR3 comprises 14 residues. The CDR3 here is CAISEMGANYEQYF. CDR3 coding DNA: TGTGCCATCAGTGAAATGGGGGCGAACTACGAGCAGTACTTC.

The V call is TRBV5-6, the J call TRBJ1-1, with D maybe TRBD1 (6 bases). V was trimmed by 4 bases and J by 7 bases, leaving 20 bases between them. The CDR3 runs to 15 residues. Germline V gene data show CDR1 as SGHDT and CDR2 as YYEEEE. CDR3 sequence (DNA): TGTGCCAGCAGCCAAGAATACAGGGTTGAAGTTGAAGCTTTCTTT. It specifies CASSQEYRVEVEAFF. The whole variable domain, filled in from reference TRBV5-6 and TRBJ1-1, reads DAGVTQSPTHLIKTRGQQVTLRCSPKSGHDTVSWYQQALGQGPQFIFQYYEEEERQRGNFPDRFSGHQFPNYSSELNVNALLLGDSALYLCASSQEYRVEVEAFFGQGTRLTVV.

This clone was found once. V and J are TRBV14 and TRBJ1-1; no clear D. V lost 0 bases to trimming and J lost 6 bases, with 8 bases between them. Germline loops: CDR1 SGHDN, CDR2 FVKESK. This CDR3 is built from 13 residues. CDR3 nucleotides: TGTGCCAGCAGCCAAGAGGTTGACTCTGAAGCTTTCTTT. Protein product: CASSQEVDSEAFF.

V and J are TRBV21-1 and TRBJ1-5; the table's D call, TRBD1, has no DNA check behind it. TRBV21-1 counts as a pseudogene. The CDR3 is 14 amino acids. CDR3 sequence (DNA): TGTGCCAGCAGCAGAGGACAGGGGCGGCAGCCCCAGCATTTT. Translating it yields CASSRGQGRQPQHF.